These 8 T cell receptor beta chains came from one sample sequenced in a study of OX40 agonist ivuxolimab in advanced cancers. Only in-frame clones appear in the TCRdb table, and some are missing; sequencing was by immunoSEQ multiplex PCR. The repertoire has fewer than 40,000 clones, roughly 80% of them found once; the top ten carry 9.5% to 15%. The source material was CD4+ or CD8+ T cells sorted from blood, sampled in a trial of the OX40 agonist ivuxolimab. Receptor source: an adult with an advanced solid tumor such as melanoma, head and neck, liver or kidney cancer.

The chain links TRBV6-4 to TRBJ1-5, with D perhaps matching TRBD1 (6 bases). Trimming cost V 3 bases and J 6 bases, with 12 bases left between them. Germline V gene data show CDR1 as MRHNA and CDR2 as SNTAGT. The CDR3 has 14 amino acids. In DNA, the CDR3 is TGTGCCAGCAGTGAAGTATGGGGGCTTCAGCCCCAGCATTTT. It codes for CASSEVWGLQPQHF.

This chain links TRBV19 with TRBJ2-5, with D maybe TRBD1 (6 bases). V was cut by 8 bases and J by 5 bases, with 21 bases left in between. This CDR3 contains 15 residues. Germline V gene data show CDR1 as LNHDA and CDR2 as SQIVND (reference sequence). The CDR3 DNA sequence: TGTGCCAGTGGGGACACATTATCTCAAGGGGAGACCCAGTACTTC. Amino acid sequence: CASGDTLSQGETQYF.

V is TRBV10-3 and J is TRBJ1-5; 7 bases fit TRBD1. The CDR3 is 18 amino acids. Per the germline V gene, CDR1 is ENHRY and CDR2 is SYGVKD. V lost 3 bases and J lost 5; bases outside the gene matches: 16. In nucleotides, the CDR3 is TGTGCCATCAGTGATACCGGGACAGCTCCCCGTGGGTATCAGCCCCAGCATTTT. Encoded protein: CAISDTGTAPRGYQPQHF.

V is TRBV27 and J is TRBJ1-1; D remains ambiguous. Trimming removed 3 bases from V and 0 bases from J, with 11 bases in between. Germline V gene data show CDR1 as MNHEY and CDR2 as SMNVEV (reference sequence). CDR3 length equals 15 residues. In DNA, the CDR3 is TGTGCCAGCAGTTTTGAGGGAGGGATGAACACTGAAGCTTTCTTT. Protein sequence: CASSFEGGMNTEAFF.

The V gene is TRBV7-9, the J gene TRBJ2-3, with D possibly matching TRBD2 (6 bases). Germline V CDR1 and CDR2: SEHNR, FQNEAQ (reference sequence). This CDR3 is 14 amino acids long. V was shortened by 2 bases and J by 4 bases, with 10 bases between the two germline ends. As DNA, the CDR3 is TGTGCCAGCAGCTTAAAGGGGAGGTCAGATACGCAGTATTTT. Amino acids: CASSLKGRSDTQYF.

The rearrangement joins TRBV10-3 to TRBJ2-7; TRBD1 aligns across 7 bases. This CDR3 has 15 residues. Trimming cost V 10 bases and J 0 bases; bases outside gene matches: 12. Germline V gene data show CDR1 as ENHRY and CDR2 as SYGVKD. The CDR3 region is CATQGTAFLSYEQYF. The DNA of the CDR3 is TGTGCCACCCAGGGGACAGCATTTCTCTCCTACGAGCAGTACTTC.

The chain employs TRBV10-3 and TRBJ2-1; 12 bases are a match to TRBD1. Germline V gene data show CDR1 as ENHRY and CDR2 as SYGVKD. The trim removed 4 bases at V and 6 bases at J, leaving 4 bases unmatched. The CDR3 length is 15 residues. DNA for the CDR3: TGTGCCATCAGTGCGGGACAGGGGGCGTCCAATGAGCAGTTCTTC. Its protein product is CAISAGQGASNEQFF.

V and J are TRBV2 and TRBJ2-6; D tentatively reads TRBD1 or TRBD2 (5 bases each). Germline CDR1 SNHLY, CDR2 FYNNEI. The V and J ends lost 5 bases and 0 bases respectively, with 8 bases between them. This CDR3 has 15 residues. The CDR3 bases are TGTGCCAGCAGTAAGAGGGGCTCTGGGGCCAACGTCCTGACTTTC. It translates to CASSKRGSGANVLTF.